The 27 T cell receptor beta chains below were found in one sample sequenced in a study of blood T cells in healthy people across ages. The second PCR ran roughly 7 to 12 cycles with a sample-barcoded 5' primer and J-beta primers. A single record per CDR3 protein comes from TCRdb applying MiXCR to the 5' RACE reads. In the table there are some 900,000 distinct CDR3 sequences, 48% of which are singletons. The sequencing sample was made of blood. The receptors were gathered from a young man in good health.

V usage is TRBV5-5 and J usage is TRBJ2-1; no reliable D call. Germline-derived CDR1 and CDR2 are SGHKS and YYEKEE (reference sequence). The V gene lost 0 bases and the J gene lost 8 bases, with 12 bases spanning the gap. The CDR3 is 14 residues long. The CDR3 sequence: CASSLGQLDYEQFF. In DNA, the CDR3 is TGTGCCAGCAGCTTGGGGCAGCTTGACTATGAGCAGTTCTTC. Together with reference TRBV5-5 and TRBJ2-1, the CDR3 gives the full variable domain: DAGVTQSPTHLIKTRGQQVTLRCSPISGHKSVSWYQQVLGQGPQFIFQYYEKEERGRGNFPDRFSARQFPNYSSELNVNALLLGDSALYLCASSLGQLDYEQFFGPGTRLTVL.

The V gene is TRBV7-9, the J gene TRBJ1-4; D is perhaps TRBD1 (6 bases). The germline V gene encodes CDR1 SEHNR and CDR2 FQNEAQ (reference sequence). The CDR3 is 16 residues long. The germline V and J ends were trimmed by 2 bases and 3 bases, with 13 bases remaining between them. This chain's CDR3 is CASSLTQGKPNEKLFF. The CDR3 DNA follows: TGTGCCAGCAGCTTAACCCAGGGGAAGCCTAATGAAAAACTGTTTTTT.

CDR3 loop: CASGDSGGPYEQYF. Written as DNA, the CDR3 is TGTGCCAGCGGTGATAGCGGGGGACCTTACGAGCAGTACTTC. The chain is built from TRBV4-2 and TRBJ2-7; 9 bases map to TRBD2. Trimming at V came to 8 bases and at J to 4 bases, leaving 9 bases not matched to a gene. CDR3 length: 14 amino acids. Germline loops: CDR1 LGHNA, CDR2 YNFKEQ.

This chain joins TRBV5-1 and TRBJ1-1; tentatively, D is TRBD1 (5 bases). CDR1 is SGHRS and CDR2 is YFSETQ in the germline V gene. V was shortened by 2 bases and J by 4 bases, with 12 bases between the two germline ends. The CDR3 runs to 14 residues. The CDR3 loop is CASSLGESGTEAFF. DNA for the CDR3: TGCGCCAGCAGCTTAGGGGAGTCGGGCACTGAAGCTTTCTTT.

This rearrangement joins TRBV27 to TRBJ1-2; the match to TRBD1 covers 10 bases. V was clipped by 3 bases and J by 4 bases; unmatched bases: 11. Germline CDR1 MNHEY, CDR2 SMNVEV (reference sequence). This CDR3 has 17 amino acids. CDR3 loop: CASSLTGGFPRPYGYTF. In nucleotides, the CDR3 is TGTGCCAGCAGTTTGACAGGGGGCTTCCCAAGGCCCTATGGCTACACCTTC.

This chain uses TRBV12-3 or TRBV12-4 with TRBJ2-5; TRBD2 matches 7 bases. V trimming: 7 bases; J trimming: 1 base; junction bases outside the gene matches: 15. CDR3 length equals 17 residues. CDR3 sequence (DNA): TGTGCCAGCAACCCGGGGGGAAAAGCGGGGACCCAAGAGACCCAGTACTTC. Translating it yields CASNPGGKAGTQETQYF.

CDR3 loop: CASSSTYDRQYF. DNA of the CDR3: TGCGCCAGCAGTTCGACCTACGATCGGCAGTACTTC. This chain uses TRBV5-1 with TRBJ2-7; D call uncertain. This CDR3 has 12 residues. CDR1 and CDR2 (germline): SGHRS, YFSETQ. Between the trimmed V and J ends, which lost 5 bases and 9 bases, there was a span of 15 bases.

The chain recombines TRBV10-3 with TRBJ2-1; TRBD2 agrees at 8 bases. J lost 13 bases, V lost 4 bases, and 9 bases had no gene match. The CDR3 consists of 13 residues. Germline V gene sequence: CDR1 ENHRY, CDR2 SYGVKD. CDR3 coding DNA: TGTGCCATCAGTGTTGCGGGGGGTGAGACCCAGTTCTTC. This codes for CAISVAGGETQFF.

The chain has TRBV7-8 and TRBJ2-1, with a tentative D call TRBD2 (10 bases). The ends were cut back, 3 bases at V and 7 bases at J, with 25 bases in the middle. CDR3 length equals 18 residues. CDR1 is SGHVS, CDR2 FQNEAQ, per germline. The CDR3 sequence is CASSLVDRGLAGANEQFF. CDR3 nucleotide sequence: TGTGCCAGCAGCTTGGTGGACAGGGGTCTAGCGGGAGCAAATGAGCAGTTCTTC.

The chain joins TRBV29-1 to TRBJ1-1; possible D gene TRBD1, 5 bases. Trimming took off 1 base at V and 5 bases at J, with 11 bases between the two ends. The CDR3 is 13 amino acids. CDR1 is SQVTM, CDR2 ANQGSEA, per germline. The CDR3 sequence is CSVEVVAGTEAFF. The CDR3 DNA is TGCAGCGTTGAAGTAGTGGCAGGGACTGAAGCTTTCTTT.

Only a few counts were recorded for this clonotype. The V and J genes are TRBV20-1 and TRBJ2-1; D perhaps matches TRBD2 (7 bases). With 6 bases removed from V and 7 bases from J, the gap between germline ends came to 19 bases. Germline V gene data show CDR1 as DFQATT and CDR2 as SNEGSKA (reference sequence). This CDR3 is built from 14 residues. The CDR3 reads CSAPLGGGGNEQFF. The CDR3 DNA is TGCAGTGCCCCCCTCGGGGGCGGGGGAAATGAGCAGTTCTTC.

This clonotype was seen only a few times. The V gene is TRBV4-1, the J gene TRBJ1-2, with D unresolved. Trimming shortened V by 3 bases and J by 6 bases, and 17 bases separated the two germline ends. Germline values: CDR1 MGHRA, CDR2 YSYEKL. The CDR3 contains 15 residues. CDR3 sequence (DNA): TGCGCCAGCAGCCAGGGCCTCGAGTGGTCGGATGGCTACACCTTC. It translates to CASSQGLEWSDGYTF.

The rearrangement uses TRBV16 and TRBJ1-4; 9 bases map to TRBD1. J gave up 7 bases and V 0 bases, and 9 bases lay outside the gene matches. The CDR3 loop spans 17 amino acids. Germline-derived CDR1 and CDR2 are KGHSY and FQNENV. The CDR3 DNA reads TGTGCCAGCAGCCAATCCAGGGGACAGGGCTTCAGTGAAAAACTGTTTTTT. Translating it yields CASSQSRGQGFSEKLFF.

This clonotype came up a few times. The chain employs TRBV25-1 and TRBJ1-2; unclear D gene. V shed 8 bases and J shed 4 bases, with 20 bases lying between them. This CDR3 is 15 amino acids long. Germline V gene data show CDR1 as MGHDK and CDR2 as SYGVNS. The CDR3 sequence: CASEGWEQSTYGYTF. CDR3 bases: TGTGCCAGCGAAGGGTGGGAGCAGAGTACCTATGGCTACACCTTC.

This clonotype came up a few times. The V gene is TRBV9, the J gene TRBJ2-1; TRBD1 agrees at 11 bases. The CDR3 sequence is 14 residues long. Germline V CDR1 and CDR2: SGDLS, YYNGEE. Germline trimming cut 3 bases from V and 8 bases from J; bases unmatched to any gene: 4. As DNA, the CDR3 is TGTGCCAGCAGCGGCGGACAGGGGGCGGATGAGCAGTTCTTC. Its protein product is CASSGGQGADEQFF.

This chain joins TRBV6-5 and TRBJ1-2; D unresolved. The CDR3 is 13 residues long. With 2 bases removed from V and 4 bases from J, the gap between germline ends came to 8 bases. The germline CDR1 and CDR2 sequences are MNHEY and SVGAGI. For the CDR3, the DNA is TGTGCCAGCAGTTACGGCGACACCTATGGCTACACCTTC. Protein sequence: CASSYGDTYGYTF.

In its sample, this clonotype was seen a few times. The chain combines TRBV4-3 with TRBJ1-2; D is unresolved. This CDR3 contains 15 residues. Germline V lookup: CDR1 LGHNA, CDR2 YSLEER. With 0 bases removed from V and 1 base from J, the gap between germline ends came to 9 bases. The CDR3 DNA reads TGCGCCAGCAGCCAAGAAGCAGAAAATAACTATGGCTACACCTTC. Protein product: CASSQEAENNYGYTF.

V usage is TRBV4-2 and J usage is TRBJ1-6; tentative D call: TRBD1 (5 bases). The CDR3 contains 16 residues. Germline values: CDR1 LGHNA, CDR2 YNFKEQ. Trimming stripped 2 bases from V and 3 bases from J, with 11 bases between. CDR3 DNA: TGTGCCAGCAGCCAACAGGGAGAACTCTATAATTCACCCCTCCACTTT. Translation: CASSQQGELYNSPLHF.

This clonotype was observed a few times. The rearrangement links TRBV20-1 to TRBJ1-1, with D perhaps TRBD1 (5 bases). The germline gives CDR1 DFQATT, CDR2 SNEGSKA (reference sequence). The CDR3 totals 15 residues. The germline V and J ends were trimmed by 1 base and 0 bases, with 12 bases remaining between them. The CDR3 is CSARAGGNMNTEAFF. For the CDR3, the DNA is TGCAGTGCTAGAGCGGGGGGAAACATGAACACTGAAGCTTTCTTT.

In this sample, this clonotype turned up many times. The chain is built from TRBV7-2 and TRBJ2-1; D is undetermined. This CDR3 is built from 13 residues. With 3 bases removed from V and 12 bases from J, the gap between germline ends came to 15 bases. The germline V gene has CDR1 SGHTA and CDR2 FQGNSA. CDR3 sequence: CASSFRSLKVQFF. The DNA of the CDR3 is TGTGCCAGCAGCTTCAGGTCCTTGAAAGTGCAGTTCTTC.

The chain carries TRBV7-6 and TRBJ2-3; D uncertain. CDR1 SGHVS and CDR2 FNYEAQ come from the germline V gene. This CDR3 region has 15 residues. The V gene lost 3 bases and the J gene lost 4 bases, with 14 bases spanning the gap. In DNA form, the CDR3 reads TGTGCCAGCAGCTTGGCGTCTAATCCAGCAGATACGCAGTATTTT. It yields the protein CASSLASNPADTQYF.

The chain has TRBV14 and TRBJ1-4; 7 bases line up with TRBD1. Looked up from germline, CDR1 is SGHDN and CDR2 is FVKESK. The CDR3 is 14 residues long. V shed 8 bases, J shed 6 bases, and the junction held 9 bases outside the gene matches. CDR3 sequence: CASGPGTEYEKLFF. CDR3 nucleotides: TGTGCCAGCGGACCCGGGACAGAATATGAAAAACTGTTTTTT.

The gene calls are TRBV6-5 and TRBJ2-7, with TRBD2 identical over 7 bases. This CDR3 region has 12 residues. V shed 4 bases, J shed 7 bases, and the junction held 4 bases outside the gene matches. CDR1 MNHEY and CDR2 SVGAGI come from the germline V gene. The CDR3 region is CASSFRGEEQYF. CDR3 nucleotides: TGTGCCAGCAGTTTTCGGGGGGAGGAGCAGTACTTC.

The count of this clonotype is one. The junction does not match germline at one end; this may be a read error. J is TRBJ2-1 and V is TRBV5-1; a possible D gene is TRBD2 (5 bases). Germline values: CDR1 SGHRS, CDR2 YFSETQ. The CDR3 length is 19 residues. The DNA for the CDR3 is TGCGCCAGCAGCTTGGCTCCCCCAGGAAGCCCTAGCTCCTGCAATGAGCAGTTCTTC. It yields the protein CASSLAPPGSPSSCNEQFF. The full variable domain, rest sourced from reference TRBV5-1 and TRBJ2-1, is KAGVTQTPRYLIKTRGQQVTLSCSPISGHRSVSWYQQTPGQGLQFLFEYFSETQRNKGNFPGRFSGRQFSNSRSEMNVSTLELGDSALYLCASSLAPPGSPSSCNEQFFGPGTRLTVL.

The CDR3 bases are TGTGCCAGCAGCCACCGAGCCCAGGGACAAGAGACCCAGTACTTC. It specifies CASSHRAQGQETQYF. This chain uses TRBV4-2 with TRBJ2-5; D is possibly TRBD1 (5 bases). Trimming removed 3 bases at V and 2 bases at J, with 13 bases between. CDR1 is LGHNA, CDR2 YNFKEQ, per germline. The CDR3 covers 15 residues.

V usage is TRBV12-3 or TRBV12-4 and J usage is TRBJ2-7, with TRBD2 identical over 9 bases. There are 15 residues in the CDR3. Unmatched junction bases numbered 14, after V lost 8 bases and J lost 6 bases. CDR3 protein: CASLQPGGRAGEQYF. In nucleotides, the CDR3 is TGTGCCAGCCTTCAACCGGGCGGGAGGGCCGGCGAGCAGTACTTC.

V and J are TRBV20-1 and TRBJ2-7; D tentatively reads TRBD1 or TRBD2 (5 bases each). The V end was cut by 6 bases, the J end by 3 bases, with 15 bases between. The germline V gene encodes CDR1 DFQATT and CDR2 SNEGSKA (reference sequence). This CDR3 spans 13 amino acids. The CDR3 reads CSAHAGQGYEQYF. CDR3 nucleotide sequence: TGCAGTGCCCACGCGGGCCAGGGCTACGAGCAGTACTTC.